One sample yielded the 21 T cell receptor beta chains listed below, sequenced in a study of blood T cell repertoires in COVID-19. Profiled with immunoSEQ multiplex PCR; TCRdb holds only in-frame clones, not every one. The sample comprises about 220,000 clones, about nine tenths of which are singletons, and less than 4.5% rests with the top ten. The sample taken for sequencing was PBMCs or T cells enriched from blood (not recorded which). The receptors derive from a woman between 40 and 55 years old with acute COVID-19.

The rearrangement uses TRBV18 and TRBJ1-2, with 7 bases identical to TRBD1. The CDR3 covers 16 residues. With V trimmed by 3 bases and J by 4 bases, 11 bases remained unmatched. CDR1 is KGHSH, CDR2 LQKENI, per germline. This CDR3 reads CASSPPGQKSFYGYTF. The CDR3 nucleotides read TGTGCCAGCTCACCGCCGGGACAGAAATCTTTCTATGGCTACACCTTC.

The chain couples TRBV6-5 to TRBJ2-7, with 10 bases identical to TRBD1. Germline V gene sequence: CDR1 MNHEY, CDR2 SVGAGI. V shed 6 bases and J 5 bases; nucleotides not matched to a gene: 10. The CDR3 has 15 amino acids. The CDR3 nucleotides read TGTGCCAGCAGCCCCGAGACAGGGGGCCCCCACGAGCAGTACTTC. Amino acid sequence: CASSPETGGPHEQYF.

The DNA of the CDR3 is TGTGCCAGTCACAGGGCCGTTGACTCCTACGAGCAGTACTTC. Amino acid sequence: CASHRAVDSYEQYF. The V and J genes are TRBV7-9 and TRBJ2-7; a possible D gene is TRBD1 (6 bases). The V and J ends lost 9 bases and 0 bases respectively, with 15 bases between them. The CDR3 contains 14 residues. Germline V gene data show CDR1 as SEHNR and CDR2 as FQNEAQ (reference sequence).

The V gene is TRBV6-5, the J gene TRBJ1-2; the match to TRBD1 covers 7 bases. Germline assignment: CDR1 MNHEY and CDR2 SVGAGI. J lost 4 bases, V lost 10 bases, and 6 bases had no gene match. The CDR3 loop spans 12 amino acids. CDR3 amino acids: CATRQGGYGYTF. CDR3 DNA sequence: TGTGCCACGAGACAGGGCGGCTATGGCTACACCTTC.

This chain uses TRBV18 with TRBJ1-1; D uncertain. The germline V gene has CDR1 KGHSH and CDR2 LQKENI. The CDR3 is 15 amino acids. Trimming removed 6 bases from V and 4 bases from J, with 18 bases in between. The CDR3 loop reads CASSDFLAGSTEAFF. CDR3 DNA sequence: TGTGCCAGCTCCGATTTTTTAGCGGGGAGCACTGAAGCTTTCTTT. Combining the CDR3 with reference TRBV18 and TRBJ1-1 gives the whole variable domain NAGVMQNPRHLVRRRGQEARLRCSPMKGHSHVYWYRQLPEEGLKFMVYLQKENIIDESGMPKERFSAEFPKEGPSILRIQQVVRGDSAAYFCASSDFLAGSTEAFFGQGTRLTVV.

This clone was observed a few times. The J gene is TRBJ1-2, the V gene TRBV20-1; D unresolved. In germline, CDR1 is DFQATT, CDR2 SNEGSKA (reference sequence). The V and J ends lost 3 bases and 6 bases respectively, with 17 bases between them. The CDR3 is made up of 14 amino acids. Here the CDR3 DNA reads TGCAGTGCTAGTGGATCTGGGGAGGTGGATGGCTACACCTTC. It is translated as CSASGSGEVDGYTF.

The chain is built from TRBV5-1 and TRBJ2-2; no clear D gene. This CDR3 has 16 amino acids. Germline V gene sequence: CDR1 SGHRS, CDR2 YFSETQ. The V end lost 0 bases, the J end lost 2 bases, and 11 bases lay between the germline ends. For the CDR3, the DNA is TGCGCCAGCAGCTTGGTTAGTCAGACTAACACCGGGGAGCTGTTTTTT. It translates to CASSLVSQTNTGELFF.

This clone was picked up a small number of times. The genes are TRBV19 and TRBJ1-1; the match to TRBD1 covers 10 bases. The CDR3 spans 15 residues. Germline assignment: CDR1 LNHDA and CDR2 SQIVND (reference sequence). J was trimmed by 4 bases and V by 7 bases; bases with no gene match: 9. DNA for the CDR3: TGTGCCAGTATTAGGACAGGGGGTTTTGGCACTGAAGCTTTCTTT. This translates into CASIRTGGFGTEAFF.

DNA of the CDR3: TGTGCCAGCAGTTTATCGGGACAGGTACATGGCTACACCTTC. Translating it yields CASSLSGQVHGYTF. The chain employs TRBV27 and TRBJ1-2; 8 positions agree with TRBD1. Germline-derived CDR1 and CDR2 are MNHEY and SMNVEV (reference sequence). V dropped 0 bases and J dropped 6; count of bases not matched to a gene: 3. This CDR3 comprises 14 residues.

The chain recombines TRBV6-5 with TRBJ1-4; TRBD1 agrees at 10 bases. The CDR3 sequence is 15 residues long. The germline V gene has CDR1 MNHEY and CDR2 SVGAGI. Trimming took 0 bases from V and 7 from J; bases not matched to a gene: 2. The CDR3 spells CASSYSGTGVEKLFF. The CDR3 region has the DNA TGTGCCAGCAGTTACTCCGGGACAGGGGTTGAAAAACTGTTTTTT.

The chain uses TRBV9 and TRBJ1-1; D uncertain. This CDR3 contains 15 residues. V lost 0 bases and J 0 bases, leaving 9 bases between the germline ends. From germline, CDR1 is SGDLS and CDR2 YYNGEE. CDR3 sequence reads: CASSVDPGLNTEAFF. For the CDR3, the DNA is TGTGCCAGCAGCGTAGATCCGGGTTTGAACACTGAAGCTTTCTTT.

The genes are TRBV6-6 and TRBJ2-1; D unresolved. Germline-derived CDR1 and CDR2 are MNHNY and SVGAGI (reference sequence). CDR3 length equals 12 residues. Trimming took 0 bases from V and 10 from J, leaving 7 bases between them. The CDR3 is CASSYSGQEQFF. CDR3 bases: TGTGCCAGCAGTTACTCGGGCCAGGAGCAGTTCTTC.

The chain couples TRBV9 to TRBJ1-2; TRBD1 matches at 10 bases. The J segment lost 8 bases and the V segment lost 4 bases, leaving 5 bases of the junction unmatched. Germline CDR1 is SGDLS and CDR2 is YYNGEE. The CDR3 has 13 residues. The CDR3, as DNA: TGTGCCAGCAGCCCACGACAGGGGGCCGGCTACACCTTC. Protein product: CASSPRQGAGYTF.

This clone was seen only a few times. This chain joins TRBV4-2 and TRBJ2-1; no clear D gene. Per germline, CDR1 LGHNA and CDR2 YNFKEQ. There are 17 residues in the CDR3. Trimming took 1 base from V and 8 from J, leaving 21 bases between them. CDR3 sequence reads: CASSQGDPDRMGDEQFF. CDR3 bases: TGTGCCAGCAGCCAAGGCGATCCAGACCGCATGGGCGATGAGCAGTTCTTC.

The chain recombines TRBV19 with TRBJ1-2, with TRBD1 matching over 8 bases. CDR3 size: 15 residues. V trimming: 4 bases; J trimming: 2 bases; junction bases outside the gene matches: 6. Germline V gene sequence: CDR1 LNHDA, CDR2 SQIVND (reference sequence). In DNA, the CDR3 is TGTGCCAGTAGTAAACGACAGGGGACCAACTATGGCTACACCTTC. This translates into CASSKRQGTNYGYTF.

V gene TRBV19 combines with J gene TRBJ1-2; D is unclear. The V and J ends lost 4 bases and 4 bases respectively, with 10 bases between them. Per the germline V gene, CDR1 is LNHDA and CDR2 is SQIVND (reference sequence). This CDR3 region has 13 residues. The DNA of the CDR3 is TGTGCCAGTAGTAACCTGGGCGCCTATGGCTACACCTTC. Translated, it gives CASSNLGAYGYTF.

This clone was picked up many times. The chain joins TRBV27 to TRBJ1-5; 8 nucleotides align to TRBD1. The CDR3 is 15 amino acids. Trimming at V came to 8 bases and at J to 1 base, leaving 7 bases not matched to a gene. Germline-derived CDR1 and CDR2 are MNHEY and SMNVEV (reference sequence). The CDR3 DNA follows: TGTGCCAGCCGGCAGGGGGCTATGAGCAATCAGCCCCAGCATTTT. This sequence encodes CASRQGAMSNQPQHF.

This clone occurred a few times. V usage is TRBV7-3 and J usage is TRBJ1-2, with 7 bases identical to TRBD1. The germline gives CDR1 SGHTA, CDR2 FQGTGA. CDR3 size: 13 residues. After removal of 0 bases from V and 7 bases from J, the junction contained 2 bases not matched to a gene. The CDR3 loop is CASSLTRQGGYTF. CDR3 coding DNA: TGTGCCAGCAGCTTAACCCGACAGGGTGGCTACACCTTC.

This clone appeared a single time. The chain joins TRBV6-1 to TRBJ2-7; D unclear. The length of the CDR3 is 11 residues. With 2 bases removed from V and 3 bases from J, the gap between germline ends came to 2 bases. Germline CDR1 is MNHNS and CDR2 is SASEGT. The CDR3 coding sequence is TGTGCCAGCAGTGAACGCTACGAGCAGTACGTC. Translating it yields CASSERYEQYV.

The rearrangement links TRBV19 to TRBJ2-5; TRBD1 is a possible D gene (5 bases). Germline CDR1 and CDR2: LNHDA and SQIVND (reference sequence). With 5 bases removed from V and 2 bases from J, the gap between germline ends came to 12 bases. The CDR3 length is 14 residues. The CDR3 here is CASSSRTLQETQYF. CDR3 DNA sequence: TGTGCCAGTAGTTCAAGGACATTACAAGAGACCCAGTACTTC.

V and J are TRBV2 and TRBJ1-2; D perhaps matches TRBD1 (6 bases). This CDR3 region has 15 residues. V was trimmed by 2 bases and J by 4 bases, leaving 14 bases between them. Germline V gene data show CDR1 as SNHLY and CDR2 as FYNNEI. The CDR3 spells CASSESGQSSYGYTF. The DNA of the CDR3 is TGTGCCAGCAGTGAATCTGGACAGTCATCCTATGGCTACACCTTC.